Given below is one TCR beta chain in context. Authors' data handling: The assay estimated nucleated cells by amplifying reference gene primers. Profiled with immunoSEQ multiplex PCR; TCRdb holds only in-frame clones, not every one. The V and J calls and the clone size are those of that table, but D and trimming were determined from the DNA. This table holds hundreds of thousands of clones, 88% found once. Recruited during active infection, patients (from Seattle) were subsequently followed longitudinally. The data originate from a study of blood T cell repertoires in COVID-19. Study summary: Samples came from the United States, Italy and Spain, spanning acute and convalescent COVID-19.

CDR3 length equals 13 residues. The junction had 7 bases not matched to a gene; V was cut back by 9 bases and J by 4 bases. Per germline, CDR1 SGHRS and CDR2 YFSETQ. Specimen: peripheral blood. This receptor was taken from a woman aged 65 to 85 with COVID-19, enrolled during active disease. This sequence joins TRBV5-1 and TRBJ1-1; 9 bases fit TRBD1. In nucleotides, the CDR3 is TGCGCCACGGGACAGGGAACGGGCACTGAAGCTTTCTTT. It encodes CATGQGTGTEAFF. Full variable domain (remainder filled in from reference TRBV5-1 and TRBJ1-1): KAGVTQTPRYLIKTRGQQVTLSCSPISGHRSVSWYQQTPGQGLQFLFEYFSETQRNKGNFPGRFSGRQFSNSRSEMNVSTLELGDSALYLCATGQGTGTEAFFGQGTRLTVV.